The T cell receptor beta chain under discussion was sequenced for a study of T cells after yellow fever vaccination. Study observations and caveats: Reappearing after the booster were most of the clones from primary vaccination (approximately 96% CD4, 85% to 90% CD8).

TCRdb re-called the 5' RACE reads with MiXCR, one entry per CDR3 protein. The sample carries 500,000 to 550,000 distinct CDR3 sequences, around a fifth recorded once. Points on this clonotype: No antigen is known for it.

Germline CDR1 and CDR2: MNHNS and SASEGT. This CDR3 comprises 15 residues. Trimming at V came to 2 bases and at J to 4 bases, leaving 5 bases not matched to a gene. J is TRBJ1-5 and V is TRBV6-1, with 7 bases that match TRBD1. The source material was PBMCs, sampled approximately 20 days after the first yellow fever vaccination. The TCR was taken from a man between 18 and 35 years old who received the YFV17D yellow fever vaccine. The CDR3 region is CASSERQGGNQPQHF. The CDR3 DNA reads as TGTGCCAGCAGTGAAAGACAGGGAGGAAATCAGCCCCAGCATTTT.